A single sample gave rise to the 5 T cell receptor beta chains below, sequenced in a study of T-cell memory formation after mild COVID-19. TCRdb redid the calling of the 5' RACE reads with MiXCR, one entry per CDR3 protein. This sample has about 350,000 distinct CDR3 sequences, with approximately 14% found just once. The sample consisted of PBMCs or a T cell subset sorted from them (not recorded which). These receptors all come from a man aged 18 to 30 who had mild COVID-19 (a few samples of this study predate the infection). Cell type and time point are not known.

This clonotype was seen more than once but under ten times. This sequence joins TRBV27 and TRBJ1-1, with 12 bases lining up with TRBD1. CDR1 MNHEY and CDR2 SMNVEV come from the germline V gene (reference sequence). The CDR3 is made up of 15 amino acids. Trimming cost V 5 bases and J 4 bases; bases outside gene matches: 5. CDR3 loop: CASSQGTGGFTEAFF. The CDR3, as DNA: TGTGCCAGCAGTCAGGGGACAGGGGGCTTCACTGAAGCTTTCTTT.

This clonotype was found a few times. The J gene is TRBJ1-2, the V gene TRBV11-2; D call uncertain. The CDR3 loop spans 14 amino acids. Trimming removed 5 bases at V and 2 bases at J, with 12 bases between. CDR1 is SGHAT, CDR2 FQNNGV, per germline. Here the CDR3 DNA reads TGTGCCAGCAGCCCCCGGACGGAGAACTATGGCTACACCTTC. Protein product: CASSPRTENYGYTF. Drawing the rest from reference TRBV11-2 and TRBJ1-2, the complete variable domain is EAGVAQSPRYKIIEKRQSVAFWCNPISGHATLYWYQQILGQGPKLLIQFQNNGVVDDSQLPKDRFSAERLKGVDSTLKIQPAKLEDSAVYLCASSPRTENYGYTFGSGTRLTVV.

This clonotype was counted ten times or more. The V and J genes are TRBV6-5 and TRBJ2-2; D possibly matches TRBD1 or TRBD2 (5 bases each). V lost 0 bases to trimming and J lost 5 bases, with 7 bases between them. The length of the CDR3 is 14 residues. CDR1 MNHEY and CDR2 SVGAGI come from the germline V gene. The CDR3 region is CASSYSGETGELFF. For the CDR3, the DNA is TGTGCCAGCAGTTACTCGGGGGAAACCGGGGAGCTGTTTTTT.

As DNA, the CDR3 is TGTGCCAGCACCAGGACAGGGGCCCACGAGCAGTACTTC. Translated: CASTRTGAHEQYF. The chain employs TRBV27 and TRBJ2-7; 9 nucleotides align to TRBD1. Germline CDR1 reads MNHEY; CDR2 reads SMNVEV (reference sequence). The CDR3 has 13 residues. Trimming at V came to 7 bases and at J to 5 bases, leaving 6 bases not matched to a gene.

This chain joins TRBV5-1 and TRBJ2-5, with 7 nucleotides matching TRBD2. The CDR3 loop spans 15 amino acids. J lost 0 bases, V lost 4 bases, and 6 bases had no gene match. Germline V lookup: CDR1 SGHRS, CDR2 YFSETQ. CDR3 protein: CASSGGTTHQETQYF. The CDR3 DNA is TGCGCCAGCAGCGGAGGGACTACACACCAAGAGACCCAGTACTTC. The complete variable domain, with remaining parts taken from reference TRBV5-1 and TRBJ2-5, reads KAGVTQTPRYLIKTRGQQVTLSCSPISGHRSVSWYQQTPGQGLQFLFEYFSETQRNKGNFPGRFSGRQFSNSRSEMNVSTLELGDSALYLCASSGGTTHQETQYFGPGTRLLVL.